Presented here are 9 T cell receptor beta chains from one specimen sequenced in a study of blood T cells in healthy people across ages. Using a J-beta primer mix together with a sample-barcoded 5' primer, a second PCR was run for about 6 to 11 cycles. TCRdb re-analysed the 5' RACE reads in MiXCR, keeping a single row per CDR3 protein. The sample consists of 750,000 to 950,000 distinct CDR3 sequences, roughly 24% of them appearing once. This sample was also put to use in a study of T cells of mothers and their children.

The specimen was blood. The source of these receptors is a boy younger than 18 in good health.

The J gene is TRBJ2-1, the V gene TRBV5-1; the match to TRBD2 covers 8 bases. V shed 4 bases, J shed 2 bases, and the junction held 5 bases outside the gene matches. The length of the CDR3 is 15 residues. Germline-derived CDR1 and CDR2 are SGHRS and YFSETQ. The CDR3 reads CASSIAGPTYNEQFF. Written as DNA, the CDR3 is TGCGCCAGCAGCATAGCGGGGCCCACCTACAATGAGCAGTTCTTC.

In this sample, this clonotype turned up a few times. The chain is built from TRBV12-3 or TRBV12-4 and TRBJ1-3; the D is unclear. The germline V and J ends were trimmed by 4 bases and 3 bases, with 13 bases remaining between them. The length of the CDR3 is 15 residues. The CDR3 DNA reads TGTGCCAGCAGTTCATGGACCAACTATGGAAACACCATATATTTT. Translation gives CASSSWTNYGNTIYF.

The table lists this clonotype with a count of one. The V and J genes are TRBV6-2 or TRBV6-3 and TRBJ2-7; maybe TRBD2 (5 bases). CDR3 size: 11 residues. The germline CDR1 and CDR2 sequences are MNHEY and SVGEGT. V lost 8 bases to trimming and J lost 5 bases, with 10 bases between them. The CDR3 here is CASAKGDEQYF. DNA for the CDR3: TGTGCCAGCGCGAAGGGAGACGAGCAGTACTTC.

Worth noting for this clonotype: A junction end diverges from the germline sequence, so it may reflect a read error. The rearrangement links TRBV2 to TRBJ2-1; D gene uncertain. Germline assignment: CDR1 SNHLY and CDR2 FYNNEI. This CDR3 is built from 14 residues. This chain's CDR3 is CASSTVSSCNEQFF. CDR3 in DNA: TGTGCCTCCAGCACGGTTAGCTCCTGCAATGAGCAGTTCTTC. Full variable domain (rest looked up from reference TRBV2 and TRBJ2-1): EPEVTQTPSHQVTQMGQEVILRCVPISNHLYFYWYRQILGQKVEFLVSFYNNEISEKSEIFDDQFSVERPDGSNFTLKIRSTKLEDSAMYFCASSTVSSCNEQFFGPGTRLTVL.

The J gene is TRBJ2-5, the V gene TRBV3-1; no clear D gene. There are 12 residues in the CDR3. Germline V gene sequence: CDR1 LGHDT, CDR2 YNNKEL (reference sequence). Trimming took off 2 bases at V and 4 bases at J, with 5 bases between the two ends. CDR3 sequence reads: CASSQIRETQYF. In DNA form, the CDR3 reads TGTGCCAGCAGCCAAATCCGAGAGACCCAGTACTTC.

The chain has TRBV7-9 and TRBJ1-4; TRBD1 matches 7 bases. This CDR3 has 14 amino acids. Germline CDR1 is SEHNR and CDR2 is FQNEAQ (reference sequence). The ends lost 5 bases at V and 8 bases at J; junction bases unmatched: 8. CDR3 sequence (DNA): TGTGCCAGCAGCCGACAGGGTTTTGAGGAAAAACTGTTTTTT. Its translation is CASSRQGFEEKLFF. Supplemented by reference TRBV7-9 and TRBJ1-4, the full variable domain reads DTGVSQNPRHKITKRGQNVTFRCDPISEHNRLYWYRQTLGQGPEFLTYFQNEAQLEKSRLLSDRFSAERPKGSFSTLEIQRTEQGDSAMYLCASSRQGFEEKLFFGSGTQLSVL.

Written as DNA, the CDR3 is TGTGCCAGCGCGGGACAGGTAAAGACCGGGGCCAACGTCCTGACTTTC. Its translation: CASAGQVKTGANVLTF. The genes are TRBV2 and TRBJ2-6; 8 nucleotides agree with TRBD1. The CDR3 is made up of 16 amino acids. V lost 8 bases to trimming and J lost 4 bases; unmatched junction nucleotides: 10. Germline CDR1 SNHLY, CDR2 FYNNEI.

This clonotype was observed many times. This chain joins TRBV27 and TRBJ2-7; 11 positions agree with TRBD2. Germline CDR1 and CDR2: MNHEY and SMNVEV (reference sequence). The length of the CDR3 is 15 residues. V gave up 5 bases and J gave up 5 bases; unmatched junction bases: 8. CDR3 sequence reads: CASSPWTSGSHEQYF. The CDR3 DNA follows: TGTGCCAGCAGTCCGTGGACTAGCGGGTCCCACGAGCAGTACTTC.

This clonotype occurred a few times. The V and J genes are TRBV7-9 and TRBJ1-3; D call uncertain. This CDR3 region has 15 residues. The germline gives CDR1 SEHNR, CDR2 FQNEAQ (reference sequence). The ends were cut back, 3 bases at V and 2 bases at J, with 11 bases in the middle. Here the CDR3 reads CASSLSTAAGNTIYF. The DNA for the CDR3 is TGTGCCAGCAGCTTGTCAACAGCCGCTGGAAACACCATATATTTT.